This TCR beta chain was recorded in a study of Graves' ophthalmopathy and Graves' hyperthyroidism. The CDR3 has 14 residues. The germline CDR1 and CDR2 sequences are DFQATT and SNEGSKA (reference sequence). Between the trimmed V and J ends, which lost 1 base and 0 bases, there was a span of 10 bases. Diagnosis relied on clinical symptoms, serum thyroxine, TRAb, thyroid ultrasound and orbital computed tomography. As the template, RNA transcripts were used to amplify TCR beta CDR3 regions. The first-round RT-PCR employed HTBI primers together with the Qiagen OneStep RT-PCR kit. A multiplex PCR was then performed as the second round. TCRdb re-derived calls from the multiplex PCR reads in MiXCR, one entry per CDR3 protein. The table shows over a million distinct CDR3 sequences, with 35% to 40% occurring only once. This clonotype was found many times.

This TCR came from an adult man with Graves' hyperthyroidism. This chain joins TRBV20-1 and TRBJ2-7; D gene unclear. Sequencing was performed on peripheral blood or thyroid tissue (not recorded which). This CDR3 reads CSARVVAASYEQYF. The CDR3 DNA follows: TGCAGTGCTAGAGTTGTAGCTGCCTCCTACGAGCAGTACTTC.